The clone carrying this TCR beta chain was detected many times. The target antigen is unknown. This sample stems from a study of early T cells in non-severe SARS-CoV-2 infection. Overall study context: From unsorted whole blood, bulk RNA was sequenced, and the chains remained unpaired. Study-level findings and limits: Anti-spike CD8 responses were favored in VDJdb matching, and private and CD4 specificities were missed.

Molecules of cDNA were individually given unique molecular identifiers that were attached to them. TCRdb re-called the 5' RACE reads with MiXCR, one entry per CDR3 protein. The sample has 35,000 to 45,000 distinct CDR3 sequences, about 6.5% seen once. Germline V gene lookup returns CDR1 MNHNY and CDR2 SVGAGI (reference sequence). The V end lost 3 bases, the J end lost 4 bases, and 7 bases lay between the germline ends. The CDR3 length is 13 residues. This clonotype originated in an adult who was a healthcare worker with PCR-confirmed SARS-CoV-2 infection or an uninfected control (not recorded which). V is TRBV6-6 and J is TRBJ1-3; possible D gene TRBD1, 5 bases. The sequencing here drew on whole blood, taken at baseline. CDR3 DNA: TGTGCCAGCAGTTATGACAGAGGAAACACCATATATTTT. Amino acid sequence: CASSYDRGNTIYF.